This T cell receptor (beta chain) was documented in a study of shared clonotypes between healthy human individuals. Study background: Three CD4 naive, three CD4 memory, two CD8 naive and one CD8 memory plate were used per donor.

Study-level results: As a rule, naive subsets had a larger estimated richness than memory subsets. Around 5% was the fraction of naive CD4 clonotypes found shared across a few donors.

V was trimmed by 0 bases and J by 1 base, leaving 5 bases between them. Germline CDR1 reads GTSNPN; CDR2 reads SVGIG (reference sequence). There are 13 residues in the CDR3. Note on this clone: Its target is not known.

CD4+ cells were split into CD45RA+ naive and CD45RA-negative memory subsets. Method: immunoSEQ multiplex PCR; TCRdb's copy keeps in-frame clones and lacks some. The sample records roughly 1,000,000 clones, about four fifths being singletons. The sequence was collected from a young man in good health. Some clones in this sample may be carry-over from other donors' samples. The sequenced sample consisted of memory CD4+ T cells from PBMCs. Stated subset: CD45RA-negative fraction. This chain links TRBV30 with TRBJ2-3; no definite D call. The DNA for the CDR3 is TGTGCCTGGAGTGTATTTGGCACAGATACGCAGTATTTT. This translates into CAWSVFGTDTQYF.